Below are 13 T cell receptor beta chains sequenced from a single sample in a study of cytomegalovirus exposure and HLA in healthy donors (dated by TCRdb to about 2017). Receptor libraries were prepared by the immunoSEQ multiplex PCR assay. For the multiplex PCR, a mixture combining 60 forward primers for TCR Vbeta segments and 13 reverse primers for TCR Jbeta segments was used. Not all clones reach the TCRdb copy of this immuneACCESS table, which keeps in-frame sequences only. Checked studies attribute under half of the gap to unresolved V genes and leave the rest unexplained. This sample comprises 45,000 to 65,000 clones, around 70% of them detected only once. The top ten clonotypes cover 3% of the sample. Sequenced material: PBMCs. Every receptor here comes from a man in his late teens or twenties in good health and CMV-seronegative.

The V and J genes are TRBV5-1 and TRBJ2-7; D is undetermined. CDR1 and CDR2 from the germline V gene are SGHRS and YFSETQ. CDR3 length: 12 residues. V was clipped by 0 bases and J by 4 bases, with 5 bases between them. The CDR3 is CASSLAPYEQYF. The CDR3 DNA follows: TGCGCCAGCAGCTTGGCCCCGTACGAGCAGTACTTC. The whole variable domain, filled in from reference TRBV5-1 and TRBJ2-7, reads KAGVTQTPRYLIKTRGQQVTLSCSPISGHRSVSWYQQTPGQGLQFLFEYFSETQRNKGNFPGRFSGRQFSNSRSEMNVSTLELGDSALYLCASSLAPYEQYFGPGTRLTVT.

The genes are TRBV11-2 and TRBJ2-1, with a weak D call TRBD2 (5 bases). CDR1 SGHAT and CDR2 FQNNGV come from the germline V gene. The V and J ends lost 7 bases and 9 bases respectively, with 16 bases between them. The CDR3 has 13 amino acids. The CDR3 sequence: CASTSSQRGEQFF. The CDR3 region has the DNA TGTGCCAGCACCAGCTCCCAACGGGGTGAGCAGTTCTTC. Together with reference TRBV11-2 and TRBJ2-1, the CDR3 gives the full variable domain: EAGVAQSPRYKIIEKRQSVAFWCNPISGHATLYWYQQILGQGPKLLIQFQNNGVVDDSQLPKDRFSAERLKGVDSTLKIQPAKLEDSAVYLCASTSSQRGEQFFGPGTRLTVL.

The rearrangement joins TRBV7-9 to TRBJ1-2, with unresolved D. V gave up 4 bases and J gave up 8 bases, with 14 bases separating them. This CDR3 spans 13 amino acids. CDR1 and CDR2 from the germline V gene are SEHNR and FQNEAQ (reference sequence). This CDR3 reads CASSSTAVWGYTF. The CDR3, as DNA: TGTGCCAGCAGCTCCACGGCGGTGTGGGGCTACACCTTC.

This chain uses TRBV19 with TRBJ2-1; 11 nucleotides line up with TRBD2. There are 16 residues in the CDR3. CDR1 LNHDA and CDR2 SQIVND come from the germline V gene (reference sequence). V shed 4 bases, J shed 3 bases, and the junction held 5 bases outside the gene matches. The CDR3 DNA reads TGTGCCAGTAGTAGACAGACTAGCGGGGTCTACAATGAGCAGTTCTTC. It yields the protein CASSRQTSGVYNEQFF.

J is TRBJ2-2 and V is TRBV29-1; no definite D call. This CDR3 is 13 amino acids long. The V gene lost 5 bases and the J gene lost 0 bases, with 7 bases spanning the gap. Per the germline V gene, CDR1 is SQVTM and CDR2 is ANQGSEA. The DNA for the CDR3 is TGCAGCGTTCTTGCAGCGAACACCGGGGAGCTGTTTTTT. It yields the protein CSVLAANTGELFF.

The V and J genes are TRBV29-1 and TRBJ1-5; 9 nucleotides line up with TRBD1. V trimming: 1 base; J trimming: 7 bases; junction bases outside the gene matches: 2. The CDR3 has 13 residues. Germline V CDR1 and CDR2: SQVTM, ANQGSEA. CDR3 protein: CSVEGQGGQPQHF. DNA for the CDR3: TGCAGCGTTGAAGGACAGGGGGGCCAGCCCCAGCATTTT.

This chain uses TRBV14 with TRBJ2-3; 7 nucleotides match TRBD2. This CDR3 is 17 amino acids long. Germline trimming cut 0 bases from V and 0 bases from J; bases unmatched to any gene: 6. CDR1 and CDR2 from the germline V gene are SGHDN and FVKESK. CDR3 sequence (DNA): TGTGCCAGCAGCCAAGACCAACTAGCGCCTAGCACAGATACGCAGTATTTT. It yields the protein CASSQDQLAPSTDTQYF.

The chain employs TRBV6-1 and TRBJ2-3; 8 bases map to TRBD2. Germline values: CDR1 MNHNS, CDR2 SASEGT. With 8 bases clipped from V and 4 bases from J, the junction kept 11 bases outside the gene matches. CDR3 length: 15 amino acids. CDR3 DNA sequence: TGTGCCAGCCGAGAAACAGCGGGAGCCCCAGATACGCAGTATTTT. It translates to CASRETAGAPDTQYF.

J is TRBJ2-1 and V is TRBV14, with 10 bases identical to TRBD2. Trimming at V came to 0 bases and at J to 6 bases, leaving 8 bases not matched to a gene. Germline-derived CDR1 and CDR2 are SGHDN and FVKESK. The CDR3 is 17 amino acids. DNA of the CDR3: TGTGCCAGCAGCCAAGATCTTGGGACTAGCGCTATCAATGAGCAGTTCTTC. It encodes CASSQDLGTSAINEQFF. Full variable domain (remainder filled in from reference TRBV14 and TRBJ2-1): EAGVTQFPSHSVIEKGQTVTLRCDPISGHDNLYWYRRVMGKEIKFLLHFVKESKQDESGMPNNRFLAERTGGTYSTLKVQPAELEDSGVYFCASSQDLGTSAINEQFFGPGTRLTVL.

CDR3: CASSYGLVAYEQYF. In DNA, the CDR3 is TGTGCCAGCAGCTACGGACTAGTAGCCTACGAGCAGTACTTC. The chain employs TRBV7-2 and TRBJ2-7, with 7 bases lining up with TRBD2. CDR3 length equals 14 residues. Looked up from germline, CDR1 is SGHTA and CDR2 is FQGNSA. The V segment lost 4 bases and the J segment 2 bases; nucleotides outside the gene matches: 5.

The CDR3 loop is CASSYSASVAYEQYF. CDR3 coding DNA: TGTGCCAGCAGTTACTCGGCCAGCGTTGCCTACGAGCAGTACTTC. The V and J genes are TRBV6-5 and TRBJ2-7; D gene ambiguous. V gave up 0 bases and J gave up 2 bases, with 11 bases separating them. The CDR3 is 15 residues long. Germline CDR1 is MNHEY and CDR2 is SVGAGI.

This clone occurred a few times. This chain links TRBV6-5 with TRBJ2-7; 11 bases are shared with TRBD2. There are 16 residues in the CDR3. V shed 3 bases and J 7 bases; nucleotides not matched to a gene: 11. CDR1 and CDR2 from the germline V gene are MNHEY and SVGAGI. The CDR3 loop reads CASSYGLAGGPGEQYF. CDR3 nucleotides: TGTGCCAGCAGTTATGGGCTAGCGGGAGGACCCGGGGAGCAGTACTTC.

The genes are TRBV6-6 and TRBJ1-5; tentative D call: TRBD1 (5 bases). Germline V CDR1 and CDR2: MNHNY, SVGAGI (reference sequence). The V end lost 6 bases, the J end lost 9 bases, and 15 bases lay between the germline ends. This CDR3 comprises 13 residues. CDR3 in amino acids: CASSFGPTGPQHF. DNA for the CDR3: TGTGCCAGCAGCTTTGGACCCACAGGGCCCCAGCATTTT.